The present T cell receptor (beta chain) was sequenced within a study of blood T cell repertoires in COVID-19. Whole-study context: The study drew acute and convalescent COVID-19 samples from the United States, Italy and Spain. From T cells, B-cell-depleted T cells, or PBMCs came the material, which was cDNA or gDNA.

In the authors' workflow: The authors estimated nucleated cell counts from reference gene primer amplification. The assay was immunoSEQ multiplex PCR, and TCRdb's table has in-frame clones only and misses some. Clone size and the V and J calls come from that table; the DNA yielded D and trimming. The data hold about 380,000 clones, with approximately 77% observed a single time. With 7 bases clipped from V and 0 bases from J, the junction kept 4 bases outside the gene matches. The CDR3 has 14 amino acids. Germline lookup yields CDR1 MDHEN and CDR2 SYDVKM. Sequencing was performed on peripheral blood. V is TRBV28 and J is TRBJ2-7, with 9 bases lining up with TRBD2. The TCR comes from a human donor with acute or convalescent COVID-19. The donor label of this sample is uncertain. The CDR3 nucleotides are TGTGCCAGCATGCGGGGGGGAGACTCCTACGAGCAGTACTTC. It encodes CASMRGGDSYEQYF.